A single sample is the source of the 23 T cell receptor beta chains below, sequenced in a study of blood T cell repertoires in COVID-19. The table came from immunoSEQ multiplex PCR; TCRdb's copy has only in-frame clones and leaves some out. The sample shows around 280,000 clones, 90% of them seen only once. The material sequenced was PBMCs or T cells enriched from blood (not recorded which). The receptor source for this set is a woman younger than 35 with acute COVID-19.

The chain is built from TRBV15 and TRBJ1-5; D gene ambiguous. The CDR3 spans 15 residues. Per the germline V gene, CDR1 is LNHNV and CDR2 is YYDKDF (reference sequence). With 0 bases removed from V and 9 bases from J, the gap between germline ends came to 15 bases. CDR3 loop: CATSRDRSTIRPQHF. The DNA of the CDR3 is TGTGCCACCAGCAGAGATCGGTCGACAATTCGGCCCCAGCATTTT.

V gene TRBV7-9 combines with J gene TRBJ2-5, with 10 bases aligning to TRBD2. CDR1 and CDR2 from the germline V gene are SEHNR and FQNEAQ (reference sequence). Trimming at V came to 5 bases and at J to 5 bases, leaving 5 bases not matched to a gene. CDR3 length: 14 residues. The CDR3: CASSNLAGVETQYF. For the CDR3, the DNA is TGTGCCAGCAGCAACCTAGCGGGAGTGGAGACCCAGTACTTC. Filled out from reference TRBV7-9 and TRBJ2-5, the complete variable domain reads DTGVSQNPRHKITKRGQNVTFRCDPISEHNRLYWYRQTLGQGPEFLTYFQNEAQLEKSRLLSDRFSAERPKGSFSTLEIQRTEQGDSAMYLCASSNLAGVETQYFGPGTRLLVL.

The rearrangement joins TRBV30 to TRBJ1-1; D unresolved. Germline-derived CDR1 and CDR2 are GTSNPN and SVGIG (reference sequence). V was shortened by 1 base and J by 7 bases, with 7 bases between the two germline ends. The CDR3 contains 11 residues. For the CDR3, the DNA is TGTGCCTGGAGTGCAACAGTTGAAGCTTTCTTT. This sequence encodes CAWSATVEAFF.

The DNA for the CDR3 is TGTGCCAGCAGCTCCCAGGGACAGGGTAGTTCACCCCTCCACTTT. Encoded protein: CASSSQGQGSSPLHF. The genes are TRBV7-2 and TRBJ1-6; 9 bases are shared with TRBD1. CDR1 SGHTA and CDR2 FQGNSA come from the germline V gene. The CDR3 is 15 amino acids. With V trimmed by 4 bases and J by 9 bases, 7 bases remained unmatched.

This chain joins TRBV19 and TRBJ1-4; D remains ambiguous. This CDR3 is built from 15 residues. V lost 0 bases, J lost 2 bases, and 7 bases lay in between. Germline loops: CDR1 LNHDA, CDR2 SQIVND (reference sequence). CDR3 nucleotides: TGTGCCAGTAGTATAGATTTGGAGACTAATGAAAAACTGTTTTTT. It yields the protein CASSIDLETNEKLFF.

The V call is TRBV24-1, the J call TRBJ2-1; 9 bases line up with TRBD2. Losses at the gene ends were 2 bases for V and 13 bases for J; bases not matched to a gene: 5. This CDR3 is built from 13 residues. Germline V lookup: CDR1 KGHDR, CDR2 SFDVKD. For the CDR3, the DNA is TGTGCCACCAGTGATTCTCGACTAGCGGAACAGTTCTTC. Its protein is CATSDSRLAEQFF.

CDR3 sequence: CATSDAQQGSREKLFF. The CDR3 DNA is TGTGCCACCAGTGACGCTCAACAGGGCTCACGAGAAAAACTGTTTTTT. This sequence joins TRBV24-1 and TRBJ1-4; weak D call: TRBD1 (6 bases). V lost 4 bases and J lost 8, with 19 bases in between. The germline V gene has CDR1 KGHDR and CDR2 SFDVKD. The CDR3 length is 16 residues.

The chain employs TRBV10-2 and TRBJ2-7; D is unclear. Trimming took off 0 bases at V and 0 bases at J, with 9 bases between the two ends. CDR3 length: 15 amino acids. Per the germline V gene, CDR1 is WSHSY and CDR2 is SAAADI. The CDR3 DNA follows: TGCGCCAGCAGTGAGTCGATAGGCGGCTCCTACGAGCAGTACTTC. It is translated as CASSESIGGSYEQYF.

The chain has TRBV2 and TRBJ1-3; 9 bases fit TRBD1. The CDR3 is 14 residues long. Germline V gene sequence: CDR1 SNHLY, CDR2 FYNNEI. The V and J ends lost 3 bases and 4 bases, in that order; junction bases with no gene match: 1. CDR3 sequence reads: CASSDGQGGNTIYF. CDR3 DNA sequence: TGTGCCAGCAGTGATGGACAGGGGGGAAACACCATATATTTT.

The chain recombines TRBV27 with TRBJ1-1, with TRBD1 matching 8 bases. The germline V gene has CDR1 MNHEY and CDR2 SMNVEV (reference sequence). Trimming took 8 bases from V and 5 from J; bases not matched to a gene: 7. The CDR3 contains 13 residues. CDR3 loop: CASYPGGLTEAFF. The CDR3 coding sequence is TGTGCCAGCTACCCAGGGGGCTTAACTGAAGCTTTCTTT.

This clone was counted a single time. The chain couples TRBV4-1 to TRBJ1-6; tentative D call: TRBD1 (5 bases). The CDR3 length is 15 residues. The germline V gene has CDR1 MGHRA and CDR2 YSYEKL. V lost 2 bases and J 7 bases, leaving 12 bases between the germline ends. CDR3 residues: CASSQQTVINSPLHF. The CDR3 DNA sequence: TGCGCCAGCAGCCAACAGACAGTAATCAATTCACCCCTCCACTTT.

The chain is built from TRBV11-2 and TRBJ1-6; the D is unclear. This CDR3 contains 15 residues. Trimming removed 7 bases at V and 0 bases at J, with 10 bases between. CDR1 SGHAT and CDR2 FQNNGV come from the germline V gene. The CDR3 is CASTGESSYNSPLHF. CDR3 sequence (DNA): TGTGCCAGCACCGGAGAGAGCTCCTATAATTCACCCCTCCACTTT.

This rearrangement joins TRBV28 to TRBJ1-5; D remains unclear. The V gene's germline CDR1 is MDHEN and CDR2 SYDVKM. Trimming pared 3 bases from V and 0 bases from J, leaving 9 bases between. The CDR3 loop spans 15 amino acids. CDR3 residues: CASSFRRGSNQPQHF. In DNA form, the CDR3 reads TGTGCCAGCAGTTTCCGTCGGGGTAGCAATCAGCCCCAGCATTTT.

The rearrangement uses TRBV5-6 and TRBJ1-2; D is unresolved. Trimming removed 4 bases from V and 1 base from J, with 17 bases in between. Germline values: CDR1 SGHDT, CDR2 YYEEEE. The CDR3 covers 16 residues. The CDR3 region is CASSQDFPGFNYGYTF. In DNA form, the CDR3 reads TGTGCCAGCAGCCAGGATTTCCCGGGGTTTAACTATGGCTACACCTTC.

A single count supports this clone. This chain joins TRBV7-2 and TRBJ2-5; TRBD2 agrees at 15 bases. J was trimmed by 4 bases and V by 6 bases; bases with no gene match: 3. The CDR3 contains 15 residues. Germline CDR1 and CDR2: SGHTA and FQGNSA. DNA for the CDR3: TGTGCCAGCAGGTCGGGACTAGCGGGAGGAGAGACCCAGTACTTC. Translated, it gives CASRSGLAGGETQYF.

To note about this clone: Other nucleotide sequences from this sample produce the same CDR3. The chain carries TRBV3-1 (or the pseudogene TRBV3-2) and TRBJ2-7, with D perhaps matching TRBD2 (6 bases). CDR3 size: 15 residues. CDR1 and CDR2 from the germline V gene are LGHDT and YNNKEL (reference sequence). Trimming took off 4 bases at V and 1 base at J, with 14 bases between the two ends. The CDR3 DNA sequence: TGTGCCAGCAGCCCTGAGGTAGCGGCGTCCTACGAGCAGTACTTC. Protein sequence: CASSPEVAASYEQYF.

The CDR3 coding sequence is TGTGCCAGCAGATCGGGAGATTACGAGCAGTACTTC. This translates into CASRSGDYEQYF. The chain links TRBV7-9 to TRBJ2-7; TRBD2 might be the D (6 bases). V lost 6 bases, J lost 4 bases, and 10 bases lay in between. The length of the CDR3 is 12 residues. Germline V CDR1 and CDR2: SEHNR, FQNEAQ (reference sequence).

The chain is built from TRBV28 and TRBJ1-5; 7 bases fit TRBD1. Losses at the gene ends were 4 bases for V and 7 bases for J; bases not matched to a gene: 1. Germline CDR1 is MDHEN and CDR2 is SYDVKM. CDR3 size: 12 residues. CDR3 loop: CASSSRGQPQHF. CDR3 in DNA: TGTGCCAGCAGTTCCAGGGGGCAGCCCCAGCATTTT.

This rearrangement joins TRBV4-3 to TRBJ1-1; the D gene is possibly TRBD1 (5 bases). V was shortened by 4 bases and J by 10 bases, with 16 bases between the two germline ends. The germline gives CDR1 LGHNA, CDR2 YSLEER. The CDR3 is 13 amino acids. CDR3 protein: CASSPRLWGVAFF. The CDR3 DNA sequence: TGCGCCAGCAGCCCCCGCTTGTGGGGGGTAGCTTTCTTT.

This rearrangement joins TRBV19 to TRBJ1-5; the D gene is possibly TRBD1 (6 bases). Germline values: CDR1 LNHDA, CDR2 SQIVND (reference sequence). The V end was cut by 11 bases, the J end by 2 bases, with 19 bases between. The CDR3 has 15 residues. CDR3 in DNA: TGTGCCGCTCAGCAGGGGTTTTCGGGCAATCAGCCCCAGCATTTT. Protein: CAAQQGFSGNQPQHF.

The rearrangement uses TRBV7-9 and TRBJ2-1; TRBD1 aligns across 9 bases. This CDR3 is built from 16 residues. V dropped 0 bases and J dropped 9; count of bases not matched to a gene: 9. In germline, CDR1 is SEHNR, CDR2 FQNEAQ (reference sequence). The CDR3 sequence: CASSLANRGRFGEQFF. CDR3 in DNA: TGTGCCAGCAGCTTAGCGAACAGGGGGCGCTTTGGTGAGCAGTTCTTC.

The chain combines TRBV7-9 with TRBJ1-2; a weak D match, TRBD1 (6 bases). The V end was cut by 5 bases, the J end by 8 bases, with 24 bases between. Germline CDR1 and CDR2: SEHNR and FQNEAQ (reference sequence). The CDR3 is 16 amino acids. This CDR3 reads CASSPTALTGTAGYTF. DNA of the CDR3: TGTGCCAGCAGCCCCACCGCCCTCACAGGGACGGCCGGCTACACCTTC.

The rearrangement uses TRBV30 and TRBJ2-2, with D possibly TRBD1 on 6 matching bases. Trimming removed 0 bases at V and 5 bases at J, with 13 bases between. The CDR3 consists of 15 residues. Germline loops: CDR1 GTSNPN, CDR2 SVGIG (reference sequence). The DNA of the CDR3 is TGTGCCTGGAGTGTACGGGGTACAGGGACCGGGGAGCTGTTTTTT. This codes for CAWSVRGTGTGELFF.